What follows are 28 T cell receptor beta chains derived from one specimen sequenced in a study of blood T cell repertoires in COVID-19. Measured with immunoSEQ multiplex PCR; TCRdb has only the in-frame clones, and not every one. The sample consists of over 200,000 clones, 85% to 90% of them appearing once. Input material: PBMCs or T cells enriched from blood (not recorded which). The receptors come from a man aged 30-40 years who had recovered from COVID-19.

The gene calls are TRBV11-3 and TRBJ2-2; 7 positions agree with TRBD1. Trimming took 4 bases from V and 0 from J; bases not matched to a gene: 11. The CDR3 has 18 residues. Looked up from germline, CDR1 is SGHNT and CDR2 is YENEEA. The CDR3 DNA is TGTGCCAGCAGCTCAGAAGGACAGGTTGGGGCGAACACCGGGGAGCTGTTTTTT. It encodes CASSSEGQVGANTGELFF.

Only one count was recorded for this clone. The CDR3 DNA is TGTGCCAGCGCACTAGCGGGGGGGTACCAAGAGACCCAGTACTTC. This sequence encodes CASALAGGYQETQYF. The chain is built from TRBV3-1 (or the pseudogene TRBV3-2) and TRBJ2-5; 13 nucleotides agree with TRBD2. V shed 8 bases and J 0 bases; nucleotides not matched to a gene: 3. Germline loops: CDR1 LGHDT, CDR2 YNNKEL (reference sequence). This CDR3 is built from 15 residues.

Note on this clone: The germline gene is not matched at one end of the junction; a read error may be the cause. CDR3 nucleotides: TGTGCCAGCAGTCACTCCCCCGGGACAGAGAACTACGAGCAGTACTTC. Residues: CASSHSPGTENYEQYF. This chain joins TRBV6-5 and TRBJ2-7, with 7 positions matching TRBD1. The CDR3 has 16 amino acids. Germline values: CDR1 MNHEY, CDR2 SVGAGI.

The chain links TRBV12-3 or TRBV12-4 to TRBJ2-7; tentatively, D is TRBD2 (6 bases). CDR3 length: 13 residues. V lost 2 bases and J lost 4, with 9 bases in between. The CDR3 sequence: CASSLKAGYEQYF. The CDR3 DNA sequence: TGTGCCAGCAGTTTAAAGGCGGGGTACGAGCAGTACTTC.

The chain is built from TRBV6-5 and TRBJ1-5; D gene ambiguous. CDR3 size: 14 residues. Looked up from germline, CDR1 is MNHEY and CDR2 is SVGAGI. V lost 3 bases and J lost 2, with 8 bases in between. DNA of the CDR3: TGTGCCAGCAGTTATGAGGCCGGCAATCAGCCCCAGCATTTT. Protein product: CASSYEAGNQPQHF.

The rearrangement uses TRBV28 and TRBJ1-4; TRBD1 agrees at 8 bases. Germline CDR1 reads MDHEN; CDR2 reads SYDVKM. With V trimmed by 1 base and J by 5 bases, 12 bases remained unmatched. The CDR3 is 18 residues long. In DNA, the CDR3 is TGTGCCAGCAGTTTATTGGGGACGACAGGGGTGGGCAATGAAAAACTGTTTTTT. Translation: CASSLLGTTGVGNEKLFF.

The chain carries TRBV4-1 and TRBJ1-3; D gene ambiguous. The CDR3 loop spans 13 amino acids. Per the germline V gene, CDR1 is MGHRA and CDR2 is YSYEKL. V was cut by 1 base and J by 7 bases, with 8 bases left in between. The CDR3 is CASSQGAINTIYF. For the CDR3, the DNA is TGCGCCAGCAGCCAAGGGGCAATTAACACCATATATTTT.

The chain combines TRBV4-3 with TRBJ2-2; maybe TRBD1 (6 bases). Germline loops: CDR1 LGHNA, CDR2 YSLEER. The CDR3 contains 17 residues. Trimming left V 0 bases short and J 5 bases short, with 16 bases between. In DNA, the CDR3 is TGCGCCAGCAGCCAAGAGATCGCCCAGGGGTTGACCGGGGAGCTGTTTTTT. The encoded protein is CASSQEIAQGLTGELFF.

The chain carries TRBV7-2 and TRBJ2-1; 7 nucleotides match TRBD2. Losses at the gene ends were 5 bases for V and 2 bases for J; bases not matched to a gene: 6. Germline CDR1 is SGHTA and CDR2 is FQGNSA. The CDR3 length is 15 residues. The CDR3 spells CASSPGGSAYNEQFF. CDR3 nucleotide sequence: TGTGCCAGCAGCCCCGGGGGGTCAGCCTACAATGAGCAGTTCTTC.

The chain is built from TRBV6-5 and TRBJ1-1; 7 nucleotides agree with TRBD1. The CDR3 consists of 13 residues. Germline V lookup: CDR1 MNHEY, CDR2 SVGAGI. V gave up 2 bases and J gave up 5 bases; unmatched junction bases: 2. DNA of the CDR3: TGTGCCAGCAGTTACGAGGACAGGACTGAAGCTTTCTTT. This codes for CASSYEDRTEAFF.

The chain carries TRBV28 and TRBJ2-1; D gene ambiguous. CDR3 length equals 15 residues. V gave up 1 base and J gave up 0 bases, with 7 bases separating them. CDR1 and CDR2 from the germline V gene are MDHEN and SYDVKM. This chain's CDR3 is CASSLSLNSYNEQFF. The CDR3 region has the DNA TGTGCCAGCAGTTTATCTCTTAACTCCTACAATGAGCAGTTCTTC.

This rearrangement joins TRBV6-5 to TRBJ1-4; TRBD1 matches at 7 bases. In germline, CDR1 is MNHEY, CDR2 SVGAGI. J lost 5 bases, V lost 7 bases, and 7 bases had no gene match. This CDR3 region has 14 residues. In DNA, the CDR3 is TGTGCCAGCACCGACCAGGGGGGAAATGAAAAACTGTTTTTT. Its protein is CASTDQGGNEKLFF.

J is TRBJ1-2 and V is TRBV2, with D possibly matching TRBD1 (5 bases). V shed 5 bases and J shed 5 bases, with 15 bases lying between them. CDR3 length: 14 residues. The germline gives CDR1 SNHLY, CDR2 FYNNEI. The DNA for the CDR3 is TGTGCCAGCAGTTATACCGGGACTCCTTATGGCTACACCTTC. Its protein is CASSYTGTPYGYTF.

The chain carries TRBV6-2 or TRBV6-3 and TRBJ1-5; D gene unclear. The CDR3 has 14 amino acids. The V end was cut by 2 bases, the J end by 6 bases, with 11 bases between. Germline V gene data show CDR1 as MNHEY and CDR2 as SVGEGT. This CDR3 is CASSYRGFGQPQHF. CDR3 DNA: TGTGCCAGCAGTTACCGGGGATTCGGTCAGCCCCAGCATTTT.

The chain links TRBV9 to TRBJ2-7, with 9 nucleotides matching TRBD2. V trimming: 3 bases; J trimming: 0 bases; junction bases outside the gene matches: 10. The germline gives CDR1 SGDLS, CDR2 YYNGEE. The CDR3 covers 17 residues. CDR3 DNA sequence: TGTGCCAGCAGCGAGACCCAACTAGCGGGCCCCTCCTACGAGCAGTACTTC. Encoded protein: CASSETQLAGPSYEQYF.

The chain has TRBV7-2 and TRBJ2-3; 9 bases agree with TRBD2. V dropped 0 bases and J dropped 5; count of bases not matched to a gene: 9. Germline values: CDR1 SGHTA, CDR2 FQGNSA. The CDR3 spans 17 residues. CDR3 nucleotides: TGTGCCAGCAGCTTAGCGCTGGCGGGAGGGCCGGGAGATACGCAGTATTTT. Protein sequence: CASSLALAGGPGDTQYF.

The chain uses TRBV6-2 or TRBV6-3 and TRBJ1-6, with 11 bases lining up with TRBD1. Germline assignment: CDR1 MNHEY and CDR2 SVGEGT. J lost 11 bases, V lost 6 bases, and 6 bases had no gene match. The CDR3 covers 14 residues. The CDR3: CASSSGTGGAPLHF. CDR3 bases: TGTGCCAGCAGCTCCGGGACAGGGGGGGCACCCCTCCACTTT.

This chain joins TRBV18 and TRBJ2-1, with D possibly being TRBD1 (5 bases). The CDR3 extends over 15 amino acids. Per germline, CDR1 KGHSH and CDR2 LQKENI. V lost 3 bases and J 8 bases, leaving 17 bases between the germline ends. CDR3 protein: CASSPEDNMEYEQFF. The DNA for the CDR3 is TGTGCCAGCTCACCCGAGGACAATATGGAATATGAGCAGTTCTTC.

V is TRBV9 and J is TRBJ2-7; a possible D gene is TRBD1 (6 bases). The CDR3 length is 14 residues. The V and J ends lost 4 bases and 1 base respectively, with 12 bases between them. Germline CDR1 SGDLS, CDR2 YYNGEE. DNA for the CDR3: TGTGCCAGCAGCACCCGGGACACTTCCTACGAGCAGTACTTC. Translation: CASSTRDTSYEQYF.

The chain is built from TRBV28 and TRBJ1-3; tentatively, D is TRBD1 (6 bases). This CDR3 has 16 amino acids. The germline CDR1 and CDR2 sequences are MDHEN and SYDVKM. The V gene lost 5 bases and the J gene lost 1 base, with 15 bases spanning the gap. The CDR3 DNA reads TGTGCCAGCAGTACCTGGACAGACCGTTCTGGAAACACCATATATTTT. Its translation: CASSTWTDRSGNTIYF.

In its sample, this clone was seen once. The V call is TRBV14, the J call TRBJ2-3; D is possibly TRBD2 (6 bases). The germline V gene encodes CDR1 SGHDN and CDR2 FVKESK. V shed 4 bases and J shed 2 bases, with 10 bases lying between them. The CDR3 spans 14 residues. The CDR3 sequence is CASSRWDSTDTQYF. The CDR3 DNA is TGTGCCAGCAGCCGTTGGGACTCCACAGATACGCAGTATTTT.

V and J are TRBV29-1 and TRBJ2-1; D is unclear. The CDR3 sequence is 12 residues long. V lost 7 bases, J lost 0 bases, and 7 bases lay in between. CDR1 and CDR2 from the germline V gene are SQVTM and ANQGSEA. CDR3 sequence: CSGYGSYNEQFF. The DNA for the CDR3 is TGCAGCGGATACGGCTCCTACAATGAGCAGTTCTTC.

This sequence joins TRBV7-9 and TRBJ1-4, with no clear D. Trimming left V 5 bases short and J 7 bases short, with 5 bases between. The CDR3 contains 11 residues. Germline CDR1 reads SEHNR; CDR2 reads FQNEAQ (reference sequence). Written as DNA, the CDR3 is TGTGCCAGCAGCGGCGGTGAAAAACTGTTTTTT. This codes for CASSGGEKLFF.

This clone was counted only a few times. This chain links TRBV7-6 with TRBJ1-1; D may be TRBD1 (5 bases). Germline values: CDR1 SGHVS, CDR2 FNYEAQ. The CDR3 loop spans 17 amino acids. V lost 2 bases and J 6 bases, leaving 22 bases between the germline ends. The CDR3 loop is CASSLSRPEGLTPEAFF. The CDR3 DNA sequence: TGTGCCAGCAGCTTATCGAGGCCTGAGGGACTTACCCCTGAAGCTTTCTTT.

V and J are TRBV20-1 and TRBJ2-7; the D gene is possibly TRBD2 (5 bases). From germline, CDR1 is DFQATT and CDR2 SNEGSKA (reference sequence). The V gene lost 4 bases and the J gene lost 5 bases, with 9 bases spanning the gap. The CDR3 extends over 11 amino acids. CDR3 bases: TGCAGTGCTATTAAGAGGGACGAGCAGTACTTC. This codes for CSAIKRDEQYF.

This chain joins TRBV4-2 and TRBJ2-7; possibly TRBD1 for D (6 bases). CDR1 is LGHNA and CDR2 is YNFKEQ in the germline V gene. Trimming removed 4 bases at V and 2 bases at J, with 15 bases between. There are 15 residues in the CDR3. CDR3 protein: CASSPLQDSTYEQYF. The CDR3 nucleotides are TGTGCCAGCAGCCCCCTCCAGGACAGTACCTACGAGCAGTACTTC.

Worth noting for this clone: At one boundary the junction diverges from the germline segment, which might be a read error. The chain is built from TRBV4-1 and TRBJ2-5; 14 nucleotides match TRBD2. This CDR3 comprises 19 residues. Germline loops: CDR1 MGHRA, CDR2 YSYEKL. The CDR3 is CASSQPIPGSGLAGARTHF. In DNA form, the CDR3 reads TGCGCCAGCAGCCAACCCATCCCCGGGTCGGGACTAGCGGGAGCCAGAACTCACTTC.

The V gene is TRBV12-3 or TRBV12-4, the J gene TRBJ1-1, with D hard to call. The V end lost 3 bases, the J end lost 4 bases, and 6 bases lay between the germline ends. The CDR3 covers 12 residues. CDR3 sequence (DNA): TGTGCCAGCAGTTTGTTCGTCACTGAAGCTTTCTTT. It yields the protein CASSLFVTEAFF.